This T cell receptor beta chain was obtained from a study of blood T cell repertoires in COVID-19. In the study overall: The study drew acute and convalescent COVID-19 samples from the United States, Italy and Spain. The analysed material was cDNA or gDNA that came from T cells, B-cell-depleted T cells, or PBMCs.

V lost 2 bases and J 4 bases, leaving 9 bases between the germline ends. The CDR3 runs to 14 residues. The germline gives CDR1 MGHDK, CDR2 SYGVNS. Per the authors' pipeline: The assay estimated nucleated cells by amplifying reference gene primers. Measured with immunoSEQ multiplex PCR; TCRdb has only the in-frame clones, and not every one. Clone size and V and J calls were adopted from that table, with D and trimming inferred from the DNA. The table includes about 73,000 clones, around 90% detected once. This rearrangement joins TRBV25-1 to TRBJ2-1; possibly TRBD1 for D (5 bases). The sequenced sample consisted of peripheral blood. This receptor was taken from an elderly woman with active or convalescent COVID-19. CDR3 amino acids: CASSERGSYNEQFF. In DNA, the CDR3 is TGTGCCAGCAGTGAAAGGGGTAGTTACAATGAGCAGTTCTTC.